This TCR beta chain appears in the sequencing data of a study of beta chain features in type 1 diabetes listed by TCRdb under 2018. In terms of the full investigation: Mean age, gender distribution, total cell number and subset yield did not differ between patients and healthy donors. Across all samples, around 99 million sorted cells were examined, and cell number per subset correlated strongly with RNA yield. In the study, recently diagnosed type 1 diabetes patients and matched healthy donors were compared on the TCRB repertoires of their sorted circulating CD4+ T cell subsets. Whereas all 30 or so donors provided naive and central memory subsets, regulatory and stem cell-like memory subsets were isolated from just 8 patients and roughly eight healthy donors.

About this clone itself: Its antigen specificity is not known. Per-base qualities were not stored, and no clone one base away is much larger.

The paper as a whole reports these results and caveats: Naive, central memory and regulatory TCRB repertoires appeared more similar among patients than among healthy donors. Shorter templates might be favored by PCR, yet because patient and control samples were amplified and corrected together, any such skew would affect both groups equally. A moderate but significant shortening of TCRB CDR3 length was observed in type 1 diabetes patients in all four CD4+ subsets. Fewer insertions and more nucleotide deletions at VDJ recombination sites were observed in patients with type 1 diabetes, implying thymic rearrangement abnormalities. Because the HLA sub-analyses included only small numbers of individuals, any influence of HLA type on TCRB rearrangement was left unresolved. Because cDNA rather than genomic DNA was sequenced, highly expressing activated cells could have been over-represented, although no difference in activation and CD3 levels was found between groups.

A single peripheral blood draw of about 116 mL on average was collected from each donor into heparinised tubes. Using a panel that included CD45RO, CCR7, CD25, CD127, CD95 and CD27, naive, central memory, regulatory and stem cell-like memory CD4+ T cells were sorted on a BD FACSAria II. All sorted populations exceeded 95% purity. PBMCs were isolated immediately by Lymphoprep density gradient centrifugation and stained directly without culture. So that batch effects would be minimized, each experiment stained and sorted samples in pairs, pairing one healthy donor with one patient. All of the isolated RNA was reverse transcribed with the High Capacity cDNA Reverse Transcription Kit, so expressed TCRB transcripts were sequenced. Deep immunoSEQ sequencing was applied to naive, central memory and regulatory T cell samples, giving an average of about 3.4 million total reads per sample. Sorted cells were lysed in RLT buffer, and RNA was extracted using DNase-treated RNeasy Micro or Mini kits according to cell number. Each cell subset was processed on its own to prevent cross-contamination, while patient and healthy donor samples were processed together. The immunoSEQ multiplex PCR was used to amplify TCRB sequences from cDNA, generating 87-bp fragments that spanned the CDR3 region. The amplicons were sequenced using the Illumina HiSeq platform. As for the authors' bioinformatics: PCR bias was corrected computationally using synthetic template baselines, and reads within Hamming distance 2 were collapsed, with unmergeable singletons discarded. By aligning reads against IMGT, V, D and J genes, CDR3 length, and insertions or deletions at six rearrangement sites were assigned. Clonotype counts were normalized to sorted cell number within each subset before computing true diversity and Gini coefficients with the tcR R package. The overlap coefficient, calculated on TCRB nucleotide sequences, was used to measure repertoire sharing. The table comes from immuneACCESS by way of TCRdb, which keeps in-frame sequences with V and J called. Part of the clones is missing from these tables; in studies checked, under half for an unresolved V gene and the rest for unknown reasons. D and trimming were read from the DNA, whereas the V and J calls and clone size are those reported in that table. Present in this sample are about 150,000 clones, approximately 8.4% of which were seen just once. Approximately 2.3% of the sample is held by the ten biggest clonotypes.

This clonotype was obtained from a young woman in good health. Specimen: central memory CD4+ T cells from blood.

The CDR3: CASSSTSGGLNEQFF. In nucleotides, the sequence is TGTGCCAGCAGCTCCACTAGCGGGGGCCTTAATGAGCAGTTCTTC. Recombination joined TRBV9 with TRBJ2-1, and 11 junctional nucleotides match TRBD2. CDR1 and CDR2 were assigned from the germline V gene as SGDLS and YYNGEE. V and J are trimmed by 4 bases and 7 bases, and the gene matches miss 7 bases of the junction. Including cysteine and phenylalanine, the CDR3 has 15 amino acids. Only the CDR3 DNA is retained, 45 bases long and in frame from the first base.